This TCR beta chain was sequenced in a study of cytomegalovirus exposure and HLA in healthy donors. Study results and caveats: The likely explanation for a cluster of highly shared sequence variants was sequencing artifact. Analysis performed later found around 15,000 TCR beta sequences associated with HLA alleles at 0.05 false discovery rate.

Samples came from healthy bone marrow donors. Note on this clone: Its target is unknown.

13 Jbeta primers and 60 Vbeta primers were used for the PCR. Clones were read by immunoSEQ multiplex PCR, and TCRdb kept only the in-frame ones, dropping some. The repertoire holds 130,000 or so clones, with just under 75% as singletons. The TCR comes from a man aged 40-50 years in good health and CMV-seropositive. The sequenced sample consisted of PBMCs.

The CDR3 DNA follows: TGCGCCAGCAGCCCAGATCCACAGGCCCACTACGAGCAGTACTTC. Translating it yields CASSPDPQAHYEQYF. V and J are TRBV4-1 and TRBJ2-7, with D maybe TRBD1 (5 bases). Per germline, CDR1 MGHRA and CDR2 YSYEKL. This CDR3 is 15 amino acids long. Trimming cost V 4 bases and J 3 bases, with 16 bases left between them.